The 2 T cell receptor beta chains below all came from one sample that was sequenced in a study of Ad26.COV2.S vaccination and SARS-CoV-2 variants. TCRdb's table, derived via immunoSEQ multiplex PCR, lists solely in-frame clones and lacks some. The repertoire holds about 680,000 clones, more than 70% seen once, with nearly 1.5% in the top ten. Treatment indicated: approximately 18 received Ad26.COV2.S at low or high dose, single or two shots; about five received placebo; per-sample allocation not given. On day 63 after the first injection, vaccine and placebo recipients gave samples. Material: peripheral blood, obtained in a trial of Ad26.COV2.S vaccine versus placebo. Receptor source: a person between 18 and 60 years old who received the Ad26.COV2.S COVID-19 vaccine or a placebo.

This chain joins TRBV7-2 and TRBJ2-3; D remains ambiguous. In germline, CDR1 is SGHTA, CDR2 FQGNSA. CDR3 length: 13 residues. V was clipped by 5 bases and J by 4 bases, with 10 bases between them. The DNA for the CDR3 is TGTGCCAGCAGCCCCTCATGGGCAGATACGCAGTATTTT. Translation gives CASSPSWADTQYF.

The chain combines TRBV10-1 with TRBJ1-1; 7 bases agree with TRBD1. The V gene's germline CDR1 is WNHNN and CDR2 SYGVQD (reference sequence). CDR3 size: 13 residues. J gave up 1 base and V 4 bases, and 0 bases lay outside the gene matches. CDR3 amino acids: CASSGQGNTEAFF. In DNA, the CDR3 is TGCGCCAGCAGTGGACAGGGGAACACTGAAGCTTTCTTT.